The rows below give T cell receptor beta chains drawn from one sample of a study of identical twins. TCRdb reprocessed the 5' RACE reads with MiXCR, giving one entry per CDR3 protein. This sample has hundreds of thousands of distinct CDR3 sequences, with 20% to 25% found just once. This same sample was also taken into another study, of T cells expressing NK-cell markers.

The sample consisted of CD4+ T cells sorted from blood. Receptors originate from a woman between 18 and 30 years old in good health. Each CDR3 is given with its conserved first and last residue. A D gene is named only where the DNA matches it firmly. The size of a clone is reported for some rows only, either as once, few or many, or as a class for expanded clones.

j_gene,d_gene,abundance,v_gene,len,CDR3nt,CDR3aa
TRBJ2-1,.,.,TRBV4-1,14,TGCGCCAGCAGCCGTCGGGACACTTACAATGAGCAGTTCTTC,CASSRRDTYNEQFF
TRBJ2-7,.,.,TRBV20-1,14,TGCAGTGCTCCCCCAAAGGGGAGCTCCTACGAGCAGTACTTC,CSAPPKGSSYEQYF
TRBJ1-6,.,few,TRBV6-1,15,TGTGCCAGCAGGGGCGTACGGTCCTATAATTCACCCCTCCACTTT,CASRGVRSYNSPLHF
TRBJ1-1,TRBD1,.,TRBV27,15,TGTGCCAGCAGTTTACGGCGGACAGGGGTCACTGAAGCTTTCTTT,CASSLRRTGVTEAFF
TRBJ2-1,.,.,TRBV10-3,15,TGTGCCAGCCGGAGTCCCTCGGGCTTAAACAATGAGCAGTTCTTC,CASRSPSGLNNEQFF
TRBJ1-1,.,few,TRBV20-1,11,TGCACCCCCAGGGACCACACTGAAGCTTTCTTT,CTPRDHTEAFF
TRBJ2-7,TRBD1,few,TRBV6-1,17,TGTGCCAGCGGACCCGGGACAGGGGGCGAAGGGGACTACGAGCAGTACTTC,CASGPGTGGEGDYEQYF
TRBJ2-4,.,.,TRBV20-1,16,TGCAGTGCTAGACGGGCTATGAAGCTAGCCAAAAACATTCAGTACTTC,CSARRAMKLAKNIQYF
TRBJ2-2,.,.,TRBV15,13,TGTGCCACCAGCAGAGTTCCCAGGGGGGAGCTGTTTTTT,CATSRVPRGELFF
TRBJ2-1,.,.,TRBV20-1,14,TGCAGTGCAAGAGACCCGAGCTCCTACAATGAGCAGTTCTTC,CSARDPSSYNEQFF
TRBJ2-7,.,.,TRBV2,14,TGTGCCAGCAGTGTCGACAGCGCGAGTTACGAGCAGTACTTC,CASSVDSASYEQYF
TRBJ2-4,TRBD1,.,TRBV6-1,13,TGTGCCAGCAGTGGCAACAGGGGAAACATTCAGTACTTC,CASSGNRGNIQYF
TRBJ2-3,TRBD2,few,TRBV6-4,14,TGTGCCAGCAGTACGGGACTAGCTACAGATACGCAGTATTTT,CASSTGLATDTQYF
TRBJ2-7,.,.,TRBV2,15,TGTGCCAGCAGTTTTGAATCGGACAGCTCCTACGAGCAGTACTTC,CASSFESDSSYEQYF
TRBJ2-3,TRBD2,.,TRBV10-3,13,TGTGCCGTCGCAGCGGGGGGCACAGATACGCAGTATTTT,CAVAAGGTDTQYF
TRBJ2-3,.,few,TRBV10-3,13,TGTGCCATCAGTGAGGGTGGCAGGGATACGCAGTATTTT,CAISEGGRDTQYF
TRBJ2-5,.,.,TRBV12-3/TRBV12-4,11,TGTGCCAGCAGTTTTGTCGGGACCCAGTACTTC,CASSFVGTQYF
TRBJ1-1,.,few,TRBV6-5,15,TGTGCCAGCAGTTACTCCACCGGGATAAACACTGAAGCTTTCTTT,CASSYSTGINTEAFF
TRBJ2-5,.,.,TRBV9,16,TGTGCCAGCAGCCCGGGGGCGCGGGGGCTACAAGAGACCCAGTACTTC,CASSPGARGLQETQYF
TRBJ2-5,TRBD1,many,TRBV7-9,17,TGTGCCAGCAGCCGAGCAACCGGGACAGGCCTCCAAGAGACCCAGTACTTC,CASSRATGTGLQETQYF
TRBJ2-5,.,.,TRBV5-1,14,TGCGCCAGCACCTATGGGTCTGGGGAAGAGACCCAGTACTTC,CASTYGSGEETQYF
TRBJ2-7,.,.,TRBV12-3/TRBV12-4,15,TGTGCCAGCAGTATTAGACAGATCCCAGCCTACGAGCAGTACTTC,CASSIRQIPAYEQYF
TRBJ2-3,.,.,TRBV10-2,15,TGCGCCAGCAAGAGGCGGGGAATGAGCACAGATACGCAGTATTTT,CASKRRGMSTDTQYF
TRBJ1-2,.,few,TRBV6-1,13,TGTGCCAGCAGAAAAGGGGATTACTATGGCTACACCTTC,CASRKGDYYGYTF
TRBJ2-2,.,.,TRBV6-2/TRBV6-3,16,TGTGCCAGCAGACCAATACAGGGACTTAACACCGGGGAGCTGTTTTTT,CASRPIQGLNTGELFF
TRBJ1-1,.,few,TRBV12-3/TRBV12-4,12,TGTGCCGGACGGACGGAAGGGGCTGAAGCTTTCTTT,CAGRTEGAEAFF
TRBJ2-5,TRBD2,once,TRBV5-1,16,TGCGCCAGCAGCTTGGAAGGACTAGCGGGGACAGAGACCCAGTACTTC,CASSLEGLAGTETQYF
TRBJ1-1,TRBD1,few,TRBV20-1,11,TGCAGTGCTAGCGATCAGGGGGGAGCTTTCTTT,CSASDQGGAFF
TRBJ1-1,.,.,TRBV7-9,16,TGTGCCAGCAGCCCCATGGAAAAGGGGTCGAACACTGAAGCTTTCTTT,CASSPMEKGSNTEAFF
TRBJ2-1,TRBD2,few,TRBV4-3,16,TGCGCCAGCAGCCAAGTTGGGGTAGCGGGACGGAATGAGCAGTTCTTC,CASSQVGVAGRNEQFF
TRBJ1-5,TRBD1,.,TRBV12-3/TRBV12-4,13,TGTGCCAGCAGTTTGACAGGGATAGAGCCCCAGCATTTT,CASSLTGIEPQHF
TRBJ2-7,.,few,TRBV25-1,13,TGTGCCAGCCGACGACAGAGCTCCTACGAGCAGTACTTC,CASRRQSSYEQYF
TRBJ1-5,.,.,TRBV6-2/TRBV6-3,14,TGTGCCAGCAGTTACAGGGTTGGAAGGCAGCCCCAGCATTTT,CASSYRVGRQPQHF
TRBJ1-2,TRBD1,few,TRBV4-3,16,TGCGCCAGCAGCCAAGAGTCGGGACAGGGGGCACGGGGCTACACCTTC,CASSQESGQGARGYTF
TRBJ2-1,.,.,TRBV29-1,14,TGCAGCGTTGATCCGCCACCCGTTGGGGATGAGCAGTTCTTC,CSVDPPPVGDEQFF
TRBJ2-3,.,.,TRBV29-1,15,TGCAGCGCAGCGGCCCCGGGACTCGACACAGATACGCAGTATTTT,CSAAAPGLDTDTQYF
TRBJ1-5,TRBD1,few,TRBV20-1,18,TGCAGTGCTAGAGGGTCCGGACAGGGGGCTAAGAGCAATCAGCCCCAGCATTTT,CSARGSGQGAKSNQPQHF
TRBJ2-4,.,.,TRBV12-3/TRBV12-4,17,TGTGCCAGCAGTTTATACAGCCCGGGCAGCGGCAAAAACATTCAGTACTTC,CASSLYSPGSGKNIQYF
TRBJ2-5,.,few,TRBV20-1,13,TGCAGTTTTAACCGGGACACTGAAGAGACCCAGTACTTC,CSFNRDTEETQYF
TRBJ2-2,.,.,TRBV12-3/TRBV12-4,12,TGTGCCAGCAGCAACACCCCGGGGGAGCTGTTTTTT,CASSNTPGELFF
TRBJ2-1,.,.,TRBV7-2,12,TGTGCCAGCTACACGGTACCCAATGAGCAGTTCTTC,CASYTVPNEQFF
TRBJ2-7,TRBD2,.,TRBV20-1,14,TGCAGTGCTAGTTCCGGGACTAGGGGCGGCGAGCAGTACTTC,CSASSGTRGGEQYF
TRBJ2-1,.,.,TRBV18,15,TGTGCCAGCTCACCACCGAGGTGGGGCCACAATGAGCAGTTCTTC,CASSPPRWGHNEQFF
TRBJ2-1,TRBD2,.,TRBV5-1,13,TGCGCCAGCAGCCTCACTAGCGGGGGGGTACCGTTCTTC,CASSLTSGGVPFF
TRBJ2-7,.,many,TRBV5-1,14,TGCGCCAGCAGCTTTATTGCCCAGGGACCCGAGCAGTACTTC,CASSFIAQGPEQYF
TRBJ2-3,.,many,TRBV12-3/TRBV12-4,13,TGTGCCAGCAGTTTAGCGGAGACAGATACGCAGTATTTT,CASSLAETDTQYF
TRBJ2-2,.,few,TRBV5-1,14,TGCGCCAGCAGCTCCCAGTTCGGGACCGGGGAGCTGTTTTTT,CASSSQFGTGELFF
TRBJ2-1,.,.,TRBV5-1,14,TGCGCCAGCAGCCGATCTACAGGGTACAATGAGCAGTTCTTC,CASSRSTGYNEQFF
TRBJ1-1,TRBD1,.,TRBV3-1,15,TGTGCCAGCAGCCAAGGGGACAGGTATAGCACTGAAGCTTTCTTT,CASSQGDRYSTEAFF
TRBJ1-2,.,.,TRBV29-1,13,TGCAGCGTTCAATGGCCAGCTAACTATGGCTACACCTTC,CSVQWPANYGYTF
TRBJ2-7,.,few,TRBV7-9,15,TGTGCCAGCAGCTTAGGTTCGGGACTGTCCTACGAGCAGTACTTC,CASSLGSGLSYEQYF
TRBJ2-1,.,few,TRBV20-1,15,TGCAGTGCCAGAACACCGGCGAGCTCCTACAATGAGCAGTTCTTC,CSARTPASSYNEQFF
TRBJ2-1,.,.,TRBV7-8,14,TGTGCCAGCAGCTTAAGCCACGGGGCCAATGAGCAGTTCTTC,CASSLSHGANEQFF
TRBJ2-7,TRBD2,.,TRBV20-1,14,TGCAGTGCTAGGGTAGCGGGAGCGTCCTACGAGCAGTACTTC,CSARVAGASYEQYF